Following are 27 T cell receptor beta chains from one sample sequenced in a study of blood T cell repertoires in COVID-19. Method: immunoSEQ multiplex PCR; TCRdb's copy keeps in-frame clones and lacks some. The table shows approximately 85,000 clones, with more than 80% occurring only once. What was sequenced was peripheral blood. Receptors originate from a man over 45 with active or convalescent COVID-19.

The V and J genes are TRBV18 and TRBJ2-3, with 9 bases matching TRBD2. The J segment lost 2 bases and the V segment lost 5 bases, leaving 2 bases of the junction unmatched. The CDR3 is 14 amino acids. In germline, CDR1 is KGHSH, CDR2 LQKENI. The CDR3 loop is CASSVAGVTDTQYF. In DNA, the CDR3 is TGTGCCAGCTCAGTAGCGGGAGTCACAGATACGCAGTATTTT.

V usage is TRBV24-1 and J usage is TRBJ2-6, with D perhaps TRBD1 (6 bases). CDR1 KGHDR and CDR2 SFDVKD come from the germline V gene. Trimming stripped 5 bases from V and 4 bases from J, with 23 bases between. The CDR3 length is 19 residues. CDR3 loop: CATSVTGTPSTSGANVLTF. CDR3 nucleotide sequence: TGTGCCACCAGTGTTACCGGGACACCCTCCACCTCCGGGGCCAACGTCCTGACTTTC.

This clone showed up just a few times. This sequence joins TRBV27 and TRBJ1-3, with TRBD1 identical over 7 bases. The CDR3 has 15 amino acids. The V segment lost 6 bases and the J segment 0 bases; nucleotides outside the gene matches: 5. CDR1 and CDR2 (germline): MNHEY, SMNVEV (reference sequence). CDR3 in DNA: TGTGCCAGCAGAGGACAGGCAAGCTCTGGAAACACCATATATTTT. Its protein product is CASRGQASSGNTIYF.

This rearrangement joins TRBV29-1 to TRBJ1-3; no reliable D call. V was shortened by 4 bases and J by 0 bases, with 10 bases between the two germline ends. Germline assignment: CDR1 SQVTM and CDR2 ANQGSEA. The CDR3 covers 14 residues. The CDR3 is CSVGPLYSGNTIYF. The CDR3 nucleotides are TGCAGCGTTGGTCCTCTTTACTCTGGAAACACCATATATTTT.

This clone was seen a single time. V usage is TRBV7-6 and J usage is TRBJ2-7; weak D call: TRBD2 (5 bases). CDR3 size: 16 residues. V lost 5 bases and J 3 bases, leaving 20 bases between the germline ends. Germline CDR1 and CDR2: SGHVS and FNYEAQ. The CDR3 DNA is TGTGCCAGCAGCCTTACTAGACTCGGAGGTATCTACGAGCAGTACTTC. Residues: CASSLTRLGGIYEQYF.

There are a few counts of this clone. This chain uses TRBV7-8 with TRBJ2-7, with D unresolved. The CDR3 runs 14 residues. The V gene's germline CDR1 is SGHVS and CDR2 FQNEAQ. The V gene lost 1 base and the J gene lost 3 bases, with 10 bases spanning the gap. The CDR3 loop reads CASSLELGLYEQYF. CDR3 nucleotides: TGTGCCAGCAGCTTAGAGCTTGGGCTCTACGAGCAGTACTTC.

The chain recombines TRBV7-2 with TRBJ1-5; D uncertain. The CDR3 covers 15 residues. With 3 bases removed from V and 0 bases from J, the gap between germline ends came to 9 bases. Germline CDR1 and CDR2: SGHTA and FQGNSA. The chain's CDR3 is CASSLGRISNQPQHF. CDR3 bases: TGTGCCAGCAGCTTGGGCCGGATTAGCAATCAGCCCCAGCATTTT.

CDR3 in DNA: TGTGCCTGGAGTTTGGCGGGGGGCCTCTGGGAGCAGTACTTC. Translated: CAWSLAGGLWEQYF. The V gene is TRBV30, the J gene TRBJ2-7, with 8 bases that match TRBD2. Trimming took 2 bases from V and 7 from J; bases not matched to a gene: 10. From germline, CDR1 is GTSNPN and CDR2 SVGIG (reference sequence). The length of the CDR3 is 14 residues.

This clone was recorded a few times. The rearrangement joins TRBV10-1 to TRBJ1-5; 8 nucleotides agree with TRBD1. Germline CDR1 is WNHNN and CDR2 is SYGVQD (reference sequence). Trimming at V came to 3 bases and at J to 2 bases, leaving 3 bases not matched to a gene. The length of the CDR3 is 15 residues. CDR3 coding DNA: TGCGCCAGCAGTGACAGGGGGCGATGCAATCAGCCCCAGCATTTT. It yields the protein CASSDRGRCNQPQHF.

The chain is built from TRBV27 and TRBJ2-1, with D possibly matching TRBD1 (6 bases). Germline V gene sequence: CDR1 MNHEY, CDR2 SMNVEV (reference sequence). The CDR3 consists of 16 residues. V lost 6 bases and J 7 bases, leaving 22 bases between the germline ends. The chain's CDR3 is CASRTTGAGAGNEQFF. As DNA, the CDR3 is TGTGCCAGCAGGACAACCGGGGCAGGGGCTGGGAATGAGCAGTTCTTC.

V usage is TRBV3-1 (or the pseudogene TRBV3-2) and J usage is TRBJ1-6; 7 bases are a match to TRBD1. This CDR3 spans 15 amino acids. The V segment lost 4 bases and the J segment 10 bases; nucleotides outside the gene matches: 10. Germline loops: CDR1 LGHDT, CDR2 YNNKEL (reference sequence). The CDR3 spells CASSPEGANISPLHF. CDR3 coding DNA: TGTGCCAGCAGCCCAGAGGGGGCGAATATCTCACCCCTCCACTTT.

CDR3 nucleotide sequence: TGCGCCAGCAGCTTTTCCCCCCCCGCGGGGGGGGGCACAGATACGCAGTATTTT. Translated: CASSFSPPAGGGTDTQYF. The chain is built from TRBV5-1 and TRBJ2-3; 9 bases line up with TRBD2. Trimming removed 2 bases from V and 1 base from J; junction bases left unmatched: 11. The germline V gene encodes CDR1 SGHRS and CDR2 YFSETQ. The CDR3 sequence is 18 residues long.

J is TRBJ1-2 and V is TRBV5-6; TRBD1 agrees at 9 bases. Germline V gene sequence: CDR1 SGHDT, CDR2 YYEEEE. This CDR3 has 15 amino acids. V trimming: 5 bases; J trimming: 3 bases; junction bases outside the gene matches: 8. The CDR3 region is CASRWTGEAYYGYTF. In nucleotides, the CDR3 is TGTGCCAGCAGGTGGACAGGGGAGGCTTACTATGGCTACACCTTC.

V usage is TRBV21-1 and J usage is TRBJ1-5. TRBV21-1 is labeled a pseudogene. The CDR3 loop spans 15 amino acids. The CDR3 bases are TGTGCCAGCAGCAAAACGTCTTGTACTGATCAGCCCCAGCATTTT. Encoded protein: CASSKTSCTDQPQHF.

V usage is TRBV13 and J usage is TRBJ2-5; 9 nucleotides match TRBD2. Looked up from germline, CDR1 is PRHDT and CDR2 is FYEKMQ (reference sequence). J gave up 2 bases and V 6 bases, and 4 bases lay outside the gene matches. The CDR3 sequence is 14 residues long. In nucleotides, the CDR3 is TGTGCCAGCAGTTTAAGCGGGAGGCAAGAGACCCAGTACTTC. Translated, it gives CASSLSGRQETQYF.

CDR3 nucleotides: TGTGCCAGCAGCTTGTCGGGAGTTTACCAGACCTACGAGCAGTACTTC. Translation gives CASSLSGVYQTYEQYF. The V call is TRBV5-4, the J call TRBJ2-7; maybe TRBD2 (6 bases). Germline lookup yields CDR1 SGHNT and CDR2 YYREEE (reference sequence). V gave up 1 base and J gave up 2 bases, with 16 bases separating them. The CDR3 contains 16 residues.

The V call is TRBV9, the J call TRBJ2-7; TRBD2 matches at 15 bases. The CDR3 contains 17 residues. Germline CDR1 and CDR2: SGDLS and YYNGEE. V shed 2 bases and J 3 bases; nucleotides not matched to a gene: 6. The CDR3 reads CASSVGTSGGIIYEQYF. Here the CDR3 DNA reads TGTGCCAGCAGCGTGGGGACTAGCGGGGGGATAATCTACGAGCAGTACTTC.

The chain recombines TRBV15 with TRBJ1-4; 7 bases match TRBD1. V lost 0 bases to trimming and J lost 7 bases; unmatched junction nucleotides: 2. The CDR3 consists of 14 residues. Germline V gene data show CDR1 as LNHNV and CDR2 as YYDKDF (reference sequence). CDR3: CATSRDRQGEKLFF. The DNA for the CDR3 is TGTGCCACCAGCAGAGACCGACAGGGTGAAAAACTGTTTTTT.

This clone was detected only once. The chain employs TRBV2 and TRBJ2-5, with 10 nucleotides matching TRBD2. Germline V gene lookup returns CDR1 SNHLY and CDR2 FYNNEI. V dropped 5 bases and J dropped 3; count of bases not matched to a gene: 6. This CDR3 has 15 amino acids. CDR3 DNA: TGTGCCAGCAGTAGCAGAACTAGCGGGAAAGAGACCCAGTACTTC. As protein: CASSSRTSGKETQYF.

The V call is TRBV10-1, the J call TRBJ2-1, with 10 nucleotides matching TRBD2. Germline values: CDR1 WNHNN, CDR2 SYGVQD (reference sequence). The CDR3 spans 16 residues. The trim removed 0 bases at V and 9 bases at J, leaving 8 bases unmatched. The CDR3 DNA is TGCGCCAGCAGTGAGTCTCCTAGCGGGAGACGGGTTGAGCAGTTCTTC. This sequence encodes CASSESPSGRRVEQFF.

The genes are TRBV3-1 (or the pseudogene TRBV3-2) and TRBJ2-5; 7 nucleotides agree with TRBD2. The V and J ends lost 0 bases and 4 bases, in that order; junction bases with no gene match: 8. CDR1 LGHDT and CDR2 YNNKEL come from the germline V gene (reference sequence). The CDR3 totals 16 residues. The CDR3 DNA reads as TGTGCCAGCAGCCAAGACTCATTTGGCGGGGGAGAGACCCAGTACTTC. Its translation is CASSQDSFGGGETQYF.

This chain links TRBV21-1 with TRBJ2-1; whether TRBD2, the table's D call, matches the DNA was not checked. TRBV21-1 is tagged as a pseudogene. This CDR3 is 19 amino acids long. The CDR3 here is CASSKGDRLTREEYNEQFF. The CDR3 region has the DNA TGTGCCAGCAGCAAAGGTGACAGGTTGACCCGGGAGGAATACAATGAGCAGTTCTTC.

The V gene is TRBV5-4, the J gene TRBJ2-1, with 12 bases matching TRBD2. Germline V lookup: CDR1 SGHNT, CDR2 YYREEE (reference sequence). Trimming removed 4 bases from V and 3 bases from J; junction bases left unmatched: 2. This CDR3 contains 15 residues. In DNA form, the CDR3 reads TGTGCCAGCAGCCTGACTAGCGGGAGCTACAATGAGCAGTTCTTC. This encodes CASSLTSGSYNEQFF.

This chain uses TRBV28 with TRBJ1-5; no clear D gene. Germline V gives CDR1 MDHEN, CDR2 SYDVKM. CDR3 length: 13 residues. V shed 6 bases and J shed 0 bases, with 6 bases lying between them. CDR3 DNA sequence: TGTGCCAGCAGGTCCAATAGCAATCAGCCCCAGCATTTT. Translation: CASRSNSNQPQHF.

The V call is TRBV30, the J call TRBJ1-2; D possibly corresponds to TRBD1 (6 bases). The CDR3 runs 13 residues. CDR1 is GTSNPN and CDR2 is SVGIG in the germline V gene (reference sequence). The V end lost 1 base, the J end lost 6 bases, and 12 bases lay between the germline ends. CDR3 region: CAWSEGGFDGYTF. DNA of the CDR3: TGTGCCTGGAGTGAAGGGGGTTTTGATGGCTACACCTTC.

The chain couples TRBV5-5 to TRBJ1-2; a weak D match, TRBD1 (5 bases). V was pared by 2 bases and J by 3 bases, with 11 bases between. This CDR3 has 14 residues. CDR1 is SGHKS, CDR2 YYEKEE, per germline (reference sequence). CDR3 protein: CASSLGGGDYGYTF. CDR3 nucleotides: TGTGCCAGCAGCTTAGGCGGGGGTGACTATGGCTACACCTTC.

The J gene is TRBJ1-5, the V gene TRBV7-9; possibly TRBD1 for D (5 bases). CDR1 SEHNR and CDR2 FQNEAQ come from the germline V gene (reference sequence). The V end was cut by 6 bases, the J end by 2 bases, with 11 bases between. This CDR3 is 14 amino acids long. CDR3 coding DNA: TGTGCCAGCAGTTTACTAGGGGGCAATCAGCCCCAGCATTTT. Amino acid sequence: CASSLLGGNQPQHF. Supplemented by reference TRBV7-9 and TRBJ1-5, the full variable domain reads DTGVSQNPRHKITKRGQNVTFRCDPISEHNRLYWYRQTLGQGPEFLTYFQNEAQLEKSRLLSDRFSAERPKGSFSTLEIQRTEQGDSAMYLCASSLLGGNQPQHFGDGTRLSIL.